This is a list of T cell receptor beta chains from one sample in a study of T cells in Graves' hyperthyroidism and ophthalmopathy. Each CDR3 protein gets one entry after TCRdb re-called the multiplex PCR reads with MiXCR. This sample has about 360,000 distinct CDR3 sequences, with 19% found just once. Sequencing used blood. All receptors come from a young woman with Graves' hyperthyroidism. Both conserved end residues are part of each CDR3. Each record gives: clone size, V gene, D gene, J gene, CDR3 protein, CDR3 DNA. The D gene is left open where the match is weak. Rows may omit the clone size; those that give it use once, few, many or a size class.

clone_size: many; v_call: TRBV11-2; d_call: .; j_call: TRBJ1-1; cdr3_aa: CASSLAGITEAFF; cdr3_nt: TGTGCCAGCAGCTTAGCGGGCATCACTGAAGCTTTCTTT
clone_size: few; v_call: TRBV5-6; d_call: TRBD1; j_call: TRBJ2-7; cdr3_aa: CASSFGDRVRNEQYF; cdr3_nt: TGTGCCAGCAGCTTTGGGGACAGGGTGAGAAACGAGCAGTACTTC
clone_size: many; v_call: TRBV7-8; d_call: .; j_call: TRBJ2-3; cdr3_aa: CASSLVEVADTQYF; cdr3_nt: TGTGCCAGCAGCTTAGTGGAGGTAGCAGATACGCAGTATTTT
clone_size: many; v_call: TRBV20-1; d_call: TRBD1; j_call: TRBJ1-3; cdr3_aa: CSARGDRGQGNTIYF; cdr3_nt: TGCAGTGCTAGAGGGGACAGGGGGCAAGGAAACACCATATATTTT
clone_size: many; v_call: TRBV20-1; d_call: .; j_call: TRBJ1-5; cdr3_aa: CSARLEGVWNQPQHF; cdr3_nt: TGCAGTGCTAGATTGGAGGGTGTATGGAATCAGCCCCAGCATTTT
clone_size: many; v_call: TRBV20-1; d_call: .; j_call: TRBJ1-1; cdr3_aa: CSARGAGTEAFF; cdr3_nt: TGCAGTGCTCGCGGCGCGGGCACTGAAGCTTTCTTT
clone_size: many; v_call: TRBV6-1; d_call: .; j_call: TRBJ2-7; cdr3_aa: CASSPRPRELRHEQYF; cdr3_nt: TGTGCCAGCAGTCCGCGCCCCAGGGAATTGAGGCACGAGCAGTACTTC
clone_size: many; v_call: TRBV20-1; d_call: TRBD2; j_call: TRBJ2-7; cdr3_aa: CSASPLSGGGEQYF; cdr3_nt: TGCAGTGCTAGTCCTCTTAGCGGGGGGGGTGAGCAGTACTTC
clone_size: .; v_call: TRBV10-3; d_call: .; j_call: TRBJ2-7; cdr3_aa: CAIRGTDSYEQYF; cdr3_nt: TGTGCCATCAGGGGGACGGACTCCTACGAGCAGTACTTC
clone_size: .; v_call: TRBV12-3/TRBV12-4; d_call: .; j_call: TRBJ1-4; cdr3_aa: CASSYLKWGKLFF; cdr3_nt: TGTGCCAGCAGCTACCTTAAATGGGGAAAACTGTTTTTT
clone_size: .; v_call: TRBV30; d_call: .; j_call: TRBJ2-3; cdr3_aa: CAWSFGSTDTQYF; cdr3_nt: TGTGCCTGGAGTTTCGGGAGCACAGATACGCAGTATTTT
clone_size: many; v_call: TRBV12-3/TRBV12-4; d_call: .; j_call: TRBJ1-5; cdr3_aa: CASRIWPLRRNQPQHF; cdr3_nt: TGTGCCAGCAGGATATGGCCCTTGAGGCGCAATCAGCCCCAGCATTTT
clone_size: many; v_call: TRBV30; d_call: .; j_call: TRBJ2-7; cdr3_aa: CAWSAGLLPGHEQYF; cdr3_nt: TGTGCCTGGAGTGCGGGACTCCTTCCTGGGCACGAGCAGTACTTC
clone_size: many; v_call: TRBV7-2; d_call: .; j_call: TRBJ1-5; cdr3_aa: CASSKQGGSQPQHF; cdr3_nt: TGTGCCAGCAGCAAACAGGGAGGCTCACAGCCCCAGCATTTT
clone_size: many; v_call: TRBV28; d_call: .; j_call: TRBJ1-6; cdr3_aa: CASSLPPRWGGFSPLHF; cdr3_nt: TGTGCCAGCAGTTTACCCCCCCGGTGGGGAGGGTTCTCACCCCTCCACTTT
clone_size: .; v_call: TRBV6-5; d_call: .; j_call: TRBJ2-7; cdr3_aa: CASSYSTVTFSYEQYF; cdr3_nt: TGTGCCAGCAGTTACTCGACCGTGACCTTCTCCTACGAGCAGTACTTC
clone_size: many; v_call: TRBV7-8; d_call: .; j_call: TRBJ1-3; cdr3_aa: CASSLVEFSGNTIYF; cdr3_nt: TGTGCCAGCAGCTTAGTGGAGTTCTCTGGAAACACCATATATTTT
clone_size: once; v_call: TRBV6-5; d_call: TRBD1; j_call: TRBJ1-5; cdr3_aa: CASSYSSRGNNQPRHF; cdr3_nt: TGTGCCAGCAGTTACTCGAGCAGGGGGAACAATCAGCCCCGGCATTTT
clone_size: many; v_call: TRBV20-1; d_call: TRBD2; j_call: TRBJ2-2; cdr3_aa: CSALGASGGLANTGELFF; cdr3_nt: TGCAGTGCTCTAGGGGCTAGCGGGGGGTTAGCGAACACCGGGGAGCTGTTTTTT
clone_size: once; v_call: TRBV12-3/TRBV12-4; d_call: TRBD1; j_call: TRBJ1-2; cdr3_aa: CASSLAGQGIVTF; cdr3_nt: TGTGCCAGCAGTTTAGCTGGACAGGGGATCGTCACCTTC
clone_size: few; v_call: TRBV18; d_call: .; j_call: TRBJ1-5; cdr3_aa: CASSRTPGGLRNQPQHF; cdr3_nt: TGTGCCAGCTCACGAACCCCCGGGGGTTTGCGCAATCAGCCCCAGCATTTT
clone_size: few; v_call: TRBV9; d_call: .; j_call: TRBJ1-2; cdr3_aa: CASRAPRGNYGYTF; cdr3_nt: TGTGCCAGCAGGGCGCCTAGGGGTAACTATGGCTACACCTTC
clone_size: .; v_call: TRBV11-2; d_call: TRBD2; j_call: TRBJ2-7; cdr3_aa: CASSLLRGASYEQYF; cdr3_nt: TGTGCCAGCAGCTTATTGCGGGGGGCCTCCTACGAGCAGTACTTC
clone_size: many; v_call: TRBV4-2; d_call: .; j_call: TRBJ2-7; cdr3_aa: CASSQAPSYEQYF; cdr3_nt: TGTGCCAGCAGCCAAGCCCCCTCCTACGAGCAGTACTTC
clone_size: .; v_call: TRBV27; d_call: TRBD2; j_call: TRBJ2-7; cdr3_aa: CASSPRVPGGANEQYF; cdr3_nt: TGTGCCAGCAGTCCGCGCGTGCCGGGGGGGGCGAACGAGCAGTACTTC
clone_size: many; v_call: TRBV20-1; d_call: TRBD1; j_call: TRBJ2-7; cdr3_aa: CSASPGTGDPYEQYF; cdr3_nt: TGCAGTGCTAGCCCCGGGACAGGGGACCCCTACGAGCAGTACTTC
clone_size: few; v_call: TRBV12-3/TRBV12-4; d_call: TRBD1; j_call: TRBJ2-4; cdr3_aa: CASSDGTVQYF; cdr3_nt: TGTGCCAGCAGTGACGGGACAGTTCAGTACTTC
clone_size: many; v_call: TRBV15; d_call: .; j_call: TRBJ2-7; cdr3_aa: CATSRVRRPASYEQYF; cdr3_nt: TGTGCCACCAGCAGAGTTAGGAGACCCGCTTCCTACGAGCAGTACTTC
clone_size: many; v_call: TRBV6-1; d_call: TRBD1; j_call: TRBJ2-7; cdr3_aa: CASSATGGSHEQYF; cdr3_nt: TGTGCCAGCAGTGCAACAGGGGGATCCCACGAGCAGTACTTC
clone_size: few; v_call: TRBV7-2; d_call: .; j_call: TRBJ1-1; cdr3_aa: CASSLTQVMNTEAFF; cdr3_nt: TGTGCCAGCAGCTTGACGCAGGTGATGAACACTGAAGCTTTCTTT
clone_size: many; v_call: TRBV20-1; d_call: .; j_call: TRBJ2-5; cdr3_aa: CSARDAFGRGETQYF; cdr3_nt: TGCAGTGCTAGAGATGCGTTCGGCCGAGGGGAGACCCAGTACTTC
clone_size: .; v_call: TRBV6-1; d_call: TRBD2; j_call: TRBJ2-7; cdr3_aa: CASSERGLAEPDEQYF; cdr3_nt: TGTGCCAGCAGTGAAAGAGGACTAGCGGAGCCTGACGAGCAGTACTTC
clone_size: many; v_call: TRBV10-2; d_call: .; j_call: TRBJ1-1; cdr3_aa: CASSVLGGSPEAFF; cdr3_nt: TGCGCCAGCAGTGTATTGGGGGGGAGTCCTGAAGCTTTCTTT
clone_size: .; v_call: TRBV9; d_call: .; j_call: TRBJ2-4; cdr3_aa: CASSDQGGAGSKNIQYF; cdr3_nt: TGTGCCAGCAGCGATCAAGGCGGGGCAGGGTCAAAAAACATTCAGTACTTC
clone_size: few; v_call: TRBV6-1; d_call: .; j_call: TRBJ2-3; cdr3_aa: CASSEGTSTDTQYF; cdr3_nt: TGTGCCAGCAGTGAAGGGACCAGCACAGATACGCAGTATTTT